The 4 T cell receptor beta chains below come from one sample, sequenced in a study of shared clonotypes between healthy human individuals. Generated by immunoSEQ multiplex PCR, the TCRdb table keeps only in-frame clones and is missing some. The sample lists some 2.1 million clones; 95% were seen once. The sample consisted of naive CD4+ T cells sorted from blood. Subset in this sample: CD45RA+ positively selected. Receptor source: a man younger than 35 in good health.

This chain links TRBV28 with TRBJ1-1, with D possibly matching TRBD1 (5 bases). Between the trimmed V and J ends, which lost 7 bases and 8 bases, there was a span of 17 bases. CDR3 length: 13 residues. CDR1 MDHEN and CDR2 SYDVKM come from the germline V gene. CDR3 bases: TGTGCCAGCATGAGGGGATGGAGGGTGGAAGCTTTCTTT. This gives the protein CASMRGWRVEAFF.

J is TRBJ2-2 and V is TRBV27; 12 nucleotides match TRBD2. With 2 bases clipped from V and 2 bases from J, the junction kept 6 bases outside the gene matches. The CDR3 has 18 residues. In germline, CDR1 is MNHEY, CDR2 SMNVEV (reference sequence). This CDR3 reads CASSLALAGGPNTGELFF. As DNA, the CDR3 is TGTGCCAGCAGTTTAGCGCTAGCGGGAGGGCCCAACACCGGGGAGCTGTTTTTT.

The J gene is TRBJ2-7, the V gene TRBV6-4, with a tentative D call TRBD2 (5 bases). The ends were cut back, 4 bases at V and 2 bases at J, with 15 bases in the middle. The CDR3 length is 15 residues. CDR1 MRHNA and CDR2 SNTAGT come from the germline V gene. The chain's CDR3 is CASSAKDLMPYEQYF. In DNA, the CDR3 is TGTGCCAGCAGTGCTAAGGACTTGATGCCCTACGAGCAGTACTTC.

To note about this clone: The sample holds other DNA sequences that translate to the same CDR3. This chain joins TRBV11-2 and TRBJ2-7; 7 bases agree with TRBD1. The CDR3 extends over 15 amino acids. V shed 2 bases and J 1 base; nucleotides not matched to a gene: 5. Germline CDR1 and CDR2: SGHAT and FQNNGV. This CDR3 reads CASSLLDRASYEQYF. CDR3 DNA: TGTGCCAGCAGCTTACTCGACAGGGCATCCTACGAGCAGTACTTC.